The text below deals with one T cell receptor (beta chain). As yet, its antigen is unknown. This CDR3 is built from 15 residues. V was pared by 3 bases and J by 2 bases, with 11 bases between. CDR1 is KGHSH and CDR2 is LQKENI in the germline V gene. The data are from a study of a mutant IDH1 vaccine in newly diagnosed glioma. Study-wide context: Sex among treated patients split about 60% male, roughly 38% female; mean age was about 43 years. Prior therapy was radiotherapy, temozolomide, or both; most received both. Study results and limitations: The occurrence of vaccine-induced immune responses was seen in 93.3% of patients.

As for time point: baseline, week 1 (first vaccination visit). This sample's treatment: pre-vaccination baseline after standard-of-care therapy. Newly diagnosed WHO grade 3 or 4 IDH1-mutant, ATRX-lost astrocytomas were identified in the donors. Data came from immunoSEQ multiplex PCR; TCRdb stores just in-frame clones and leaves some out. This sample has tens of thousands of clones, with approximately 79% found just once. The sample in question was PBMCs, obtained from a glioma patient treated with radiotherapy, temozolomide or both. The source of this sequence is a man in his fifties with glioma. V gene TRBV18 combines with J gene TRBJ1-3; D unresolved. Here the CDR3 DNA reads TGTGCCAGCTCACCCTCGGTTCTCGCTGGAAACACCATATATTTT. This translates into CASSPSVLAGNTIYF.